This paragraph reports one T cell receptor beta chain. Original processing notes: Reference gene primer amplification in the assay estimated nucleated cell counts. Clones were sequenced by immunoSEQ multiplex PCR, and TCRdb holds only the in-frame ones, with some missing. V and J calls and clone size are given by that table; D and trimming were obtained from the DNA. This sample carries tens of thousands of clones, roughly 90% of them seen once, and the ten largest clones take around 6.2%. The record originates from a study of blood T cell repertoires in COVID-19. Study in general: COVID-19 samples collected from the United States, Italy and Spain covered acute and convalescent phases. Sources were T cells, B-cell-depleted T cells, or PBMCs; the material itself was cDNA or gDNA.

The material sequenced was peripheral blood. The receptor was isolated from a human donor in a cohort sampled during active COVID-19.

CDR3 residues: CASSYSPDYYEQYF. The CDR3 DNA is TGTGCCAGCAGTTACTCTCCAGACTACTACGAGCAGTACTTC. The V call is TRBV6-6, the J call TRBJ2-7, with TRBD2 as a possible D gene (5 bases). Germline CDR1 is MNHNY and CDR2 is SVGAGI (reference sequence). The CDR3 consists of 14 residues. V was shortened by 0 bases and J by 3 bases, with 9 bases between the two germline ends.